These 20 T cell receptor beta chains were all obtained from the same sample, sequenced in a study of response to subunit inactivated influenza vaccine. TCRdb reprocessed the RT-PCR reads with MiXCR, giving one entry per CDR3 protein. This sample has 500,000 or so distinct CDR3 sequences, with 9.5% to 12% found just once. Here the sequenced sample was PBMCs from blood, taken 35 to 45 days after vaccination. These receptors came from a man aged 45 to 65 who received an inactivated influenza vaccine.

This clonotype was observed at least ten times. V gene TRBV12-3 or TRBV12-4 combines with J gene TRBJ2-3; D ambiguous. Trimming pared 6 bases from V and 3 bases from J, leaving 10 bases between. The CDR3 spans 13 residues. The CDR3 nucleotides read TGTGCCAGCAGGCGCGATGGTACAGATACGCAGTATTTT. Protein product: CASRRDGTDTQYF.

J is TRBJ1-3 and V is TRBV20-1; no reliable D call. Germline CDR1 DFQATT, CDR2 SNEGSKA (reference sequence). V was cut by 6 bases and J by 2 bases, with 11 bases left in between. This CDR3 is built from 13 residues. The CDR3 region is CSARIVPGNTIYF. The CDR3 DNA sequence: TGCAGTGCCAGAATCGTCCCTGGAAACACCATATATTTT.

In its sample, this clonotype was seen a few times. The chain uses TRBV20-1 and TRBJ1-5; TRBD1 matches at 8 bases. CDR3 size: 15 residues. The V and J ends lost 7 bases and 0 bases, in that order; junction bases with no gene match: 8. CDR1 is DFQATT and CDR2 is SNEGSKA in the germline V gene (reference sequence). This CDR3 is CSVETGEYSNQPQHF. The DNA for the CDR3 is TGCAGTGTAGAGACAGGGGAGTATAGCAATCAGCCCCAGCATTTT.

The chain joins TRBV20-1 to TRBJ1-4; TRBD1 agrees at 9 bases. The CDR3 is made up of 14 amino acids. Trimming removed 6 bases from V and 7 bases from J; junction bases left unmatched: 9. Germline V gene lookup returns CDR1 DFQATT and CDR2 SNEGSKA (reference sequence). The DNA of the CDR3 is TGCAGTGCGATGGGGGGACAGGGCGGTGAAAAACTGTTTTTT. Translating gives CSAMGGQGGEKLFF.

This clonotype was detected ten times or more. J is TRBJ2-1 and V is TRBV5-1; D perhaps matches TRBD2 (5 bases). Germline assignment: CDR1 SGHRS and CDR2 YFSETQ. Trimming cost V 4 bases and J 4 bases, with 15 bases left between them. There are 15 residues in the CDR3. The CDR3 nucleotides read TGCGCCAGCAGCCTAGATAGGAGCGGTTACAATGAGCAGTTCTTC. Translated, it gives CASSLDRSGYNEQFF.

This clonotype was seen ten or more times. The rearrangement joins TRBV7-9 to TRBJ2-7; 9 bases are a match to TRBD2. Germline CDR1 SEHNR, CDR2 FQNEAQ (reference sequence). This CDR3 is built from 16 residues. Trimming at V came to 5 bases and at J to 7 bases, leaving 15 bases not matched to a gene. CDR3 DNA sequence: TGTGCCAGCAGCCCCTGGGCGGGAGGGCCGGGTCATGAGCAGTACTTC. Translated, it gives CASSPWAGGPGHEQYF.

This clonotype appeared many times. The rearrangement joins TRBV4-2 to TRBJ2-7, with D possibly matching TRBD1 (5 bases). The length of the CDR3 is 13 residues. V was shortened by 10 bases and J by 3 bases, with 16 bases between the two germline ends. The germline V gene has CDR1 LGHNA and CDR2 YNFKEQ. The CDR3 bases are TGTGCCACCTCATCCGGGCAGGGCTACGAGCAGTACTTC. It is translated as CATSSGQGYEQYF.

This clonotype came up a few times. This chain uses TRBV5-1 with TRBJ2-7; TRBD2 matches at 9 bases. The CDR3 sequence is 15 residues long. Germline V gene data show CDR1 as SGHRS and CDR2 as YFSETQ. V shed 2 bases and J 6 bases; nucleotides not matched to a gene: 9. The CDR3 protein is CASSLAGGGYLEQYF. The DNA of the CDR3 is TGCGCCAGCAGCTTAGCGGGAGGAGGGTATCTCGAGCAGTACTTC.

The chain recombines TRBV14 with TRBJ2-5; 9 positions match TRBD2. CDR1 is SGHDN and CDR2 is FVKESK in the germline V gene. This CDR3 contains 19 residues. The V gene end was trimmed by 1 base and the J gene end by 4 bases; junction bases not matched to a gene: 16. CDR3 sequence reads: CASSQALGLASGPRETQYF. CDR3 DNA: TGTGCCAGCAGCCAAGCCCTCGGACTAGCGTCGGGACCAAGAGAGACCCAGTACTTC.

V is TRBV7-8 and J is TRBJ2-3, with D possibly matching TRBD2 (6 bases). The CDR3 runs to 16 residues. The germline V and J ends were trimmed by 5 bases and 3 bases, with 18 bases remaining between them. Looked up from germline, CDR1 is SGHVS and CDR2 is FQNEAQ. The CDR3 DNA sequence: TGTGCCAGCAGCGTACTTGCGGGGAAGGTAACAGATACGCAGTATTTT. Translation gives CASSVLAGKVTDTQYF.

This clonotype was seen more than once but under ten times. This rearrangement joins TRBV9 to TRBJ1-6; maybe TRBD1 (5 bases). V was cut by 0 bases and J by 9 bases, with 19 bases left in between. Germline assignment: CDR1 SGDLS and CDR2 YYNGEE. CDR3 size: 17 residues. The CDR3 sequence is CASSVGEGQGTFSPLHF. The CDR3 nucleotides are TGTGCCAGCAGCGTAGGGGAGGGGCAGGGCACTTTTTCACCCCTCCACTTT.

The rearrangement joins TRBV7-2 to TRBJ1-1, with D perhaps matching TRBD1 (5 bases). This CDR3 is built from 16 residues. CDR1 SGHTA and CDR2 FQGNSA come from the germline V gene. V lost 1 base to trimming and J lost 0 bases, with 12 bases between them. The CDR3 DNA sequence: TGTGCCAGCAGCTTAGGTTGGGGCGGATTGAACACTGAAGCTTTCTTT. The encoded protein is CASSLGWGGLNTEAFF. Full variable domain (rest looked up from reference TRBV7-2 and TRBJ1-1): GAGVSQSPSNKVTEKGKDVELRCDPISGHTALYWYRQSLGQGLEFLIYFQGNSAPDKSGLPSDRFSAERTGGSVSTLTIQRTQQEDSAVYLCASSLGWGGLNTEAFFGQGTRLTVV.

This chain uses TRBV4-1 with TRBJ2-1; the match to TRBD2 covers 12 bases. This CDR3 contains 16 residues. Germline assignment: CDR1 MGHRA and CDR2 YSYEKL. The junction had 7 bases not matched to a gene; V was cut back by 5 bases and J by 5 bases. The CDR3 DNA reads as TGCGCCAGCAGCTCCCGACTAGCGGGGGATGACAATGAGCAGTTCTTC. Protein sequence: CASSSRLAGDDNEQFF.

This clonotype was seen many times. The gene calls are TRBV12-3 or TRBV12-4 and TRBJ2-7, with TRBD2 identical over 11 bases. The V and J ends lost 3 bases and 3 bases, in that order; junction bases with no gene match: 4. The CDR3 consists of 15 residues. CDR3 region: CASSFGTSGGYEQYF. DNA for the CDR3: TGTGCCAGCAGTTTTGGCACTAGCGGGGGCTACGAGCAGTACTTC.

The chain joins TRBV20-1 to TRBJ2-4; no definite D call. CDR1 DFQATT and CDR2 SNEGSKA come from the germline V gene (reference sequence). The V gene lost 5 bases and the J gene lost 12 bases, with 17 bases spanning the gap. CDR3 length equals 12 residues. The CDR3 sequence: CSAPDSSETQYF. The CDR3 coding sequence is TGCAGTGCTCCGGATAGTTCTGAAACTCAGTACTTC.

This clonotype has just a few counts. The gene calls are TRBV9 and TRBJ2-7; D gene unclear. Germline V gene lookup returns CDR1 SGDLS and CDR2 YYNGEE. Trimming stripped 4 bases from V and 2 bases from J, with 16 bases between. This CDR3 is built from 15 residues. This CDR3 reads CASSPSPMTAYEQYF. The CDR3 DNA is TGTGCCAGCAGCCCCTCCCCAATGACGGCCTACGAGCAGTACTTC.

The CDR3 sequence is CAQHSSAEMNTGELFF. The CDR3 DNA reads as TGTGCCCAGCACTCTTCGGCAGAGATGAACACCGGGGAGCTGTTTTTT. V is TRBV2 and J is TRBJ2-2; no clear D gene. Germline assignment: CDR1 SNHLY and CDR2 FYNNEI. This CDR3 comprises 16 residues. Trimming removed 11 bases from V and 1 base from J, with 20 bases in between.

The chain combines TRBV2 with TRBJ2-1; 7 nucleotides match TRBD2. The CDR3 is 16 amino acids. J gave up 0 bases and V 8 bases, and 10 bases lay outside the gene matches. CDR1 and CDR2 (germline): SNHLY, FYNNEI. CDR3 in DNA: TGTGCCAGCGCTAAACGGCTAGCGGACTCCTACAATGAGCAGTTCTTC. It translates to CASAKRLADSYNEQFF.

This clonotype has at least ten counts. The chain employs TRBV7-2 and TRBJ2-1; D not certain. The CDR3 sequence is 14 residues long. CDR1 is SGHTA and CDR2 is FQGNSA in the germline V gene. V gave up 7 bases and J gave up 8 bases, with 18 bases separating them. CDR3 sequence reads: CASIKSLSPDEQFF. CDR3 DNA: TGTGCCAGCATCAAAAGTCTTAGTCCTGATGAGCAGTTCTTC.

The sample holds many counts of this clonotype. The gene calls are TRBV28 and TRBJ1-1, with D unresolved. This CDR3 spans 12 amino acids. Trimming pared 4 bases from V and 4 bases from J, leaving 7 bases between. Germline loops: CDR1 MDHEN, CDR2 SYDVKM. CDR3 sequence reads: CASSSAATEAFF. Written as DNA, the CDR3 is TGTGCCAGCAGTTCGGCAGCCACTGAAGCTTTCTTT.